Below, 3 T cell receptor beta chains from the same sample are listed, as sequenced in a study of blood T cell repertoires in COVID-19. Method: immunoSEQ multiplex PCR; TCRdb's copy keeps in-frame clones and lacks some. The sample records 25,000 to 30,000 clones, about two thirds being singletons. Sequencing was carried out using peripheral blood. All receptors derive from a boy aged 2-9 years with active or convalescent COVID-19.

This chain links TRBV5-6 with TRBJ2-7, with D hard to call. V lost 3 bases to trimming and J lost 2 bases, with 12 bases between them. Germline lookup yields CDR1 SGHDT and CDR2 YYEEEE. The CDR3 runs to 14 residues. CDR3: CASSSYSRTYEQYV. Written as DNA, the CDR3 is TGTGCCAGCAGCTCTTACTCCAGGACCTACGAGCAGTACGTC.

This clone was detected once. The genes are TRBV11-2 and TRBJ2-1; 8 nucleotides line up with TRBD2. Per the germline V gene, CDR1 is SGHAT and CDR2 is FQNNGV. This CDR3 is built from 15 residues. The V segment lost 5 bases and the J segment 5 bases; nucleotides outside the gene matches: 8. DNA for the CDR3: TGTGCCAGCAGCCGGGAGGGACGGCCGAACAATGAGCAGTTCTTC. Protein: CASSREGRPNNEQFF.

CDR3 sequence: CASSEYQGLSGNTIYF. CDR3 nucleotide sequence: TGTGCCAGCAGTGAATACCAGGGACTCTCTGGAAACACCATATATTTT. The V call is TRBV25-1, the J call TRBJ1-3; TRBD1 is a possible D gene (5 bases). CDR1 and CDR2 (germline): MGHDK, SYGVNS. The ends were cut back, 0 bases at V and 0 bases at J, with 9 bases in the middle. The CDR3 runs 16 residues.